This passage covers 2 T cell receptor beta chains from one sample sequenced in a study of beta chain features in type 1 diabetes. These TCRs' antigens remain unknown. Expressed TCRB transcripts were sequenced because the entire RNA isolate underwent reverse transcription. Sequenced by immunoSEQ multiplex PCR; TCRdb stores in-frame clones only, minus some. The sample includes around 600,000 clones, roughly an eighth seen only once; the top ten take 0.095% to 0.15%. Whole-study findings and limits: Type 1 diabetes patients had moderately but significantly shorter TCRB CDR3s in all four CD4+ subsets.

The sample consisted of naive CD4+ T cells from blood. These receptors were collected from a man younger than 40 with type 1 diabetes.

V and J are TRBV28 and TRBJ2-2, with 10 bases identical to TRBD1. Germline V gene data show CDR1 as MDHEN and CDR2 as SYDVKM. After removal of 6 bases from V and 6 bases from J, the junction contained 7 bases not matched to a gene. This CDR3 spans 15 amino acids. The CDR3 DNA follows: TGTGCCAGCAGCTCGGGACAGGGGACCGCCGGGGAGCTGTTTTTT. It codes for CASSSGQGTAGELFF.

This sequence joins TRBV7-2 and TRBJ2-5, with TRBD1 as a possible D gene (6 bases). CDR1 SGHTA and CDR2 FQGNSA come from the germline V gene. The CDR3 totals 12 residues. The V and J ends lost 7 bases and 5 bases respectively, with 11 bases between them. The CDR3 is CASMGAGETQYF. CDR3 DNA: TGTGCCAGCATGGGGGCAGGGGAGACCCAGTACTTC.